This T cell receptor beta chain was captured by sequencing in a study of monozygotic twins with inflammatory bowel disease. Worth noting for this clonotype: The antigen is not known.

Study findings and constraints: Support for any single strong IBD-associated signal or clonotype was not found.

cDNA encoding TCRalpha and TCRbeta underwent two nested PCRs of approximately 17 and 9 cycles, each of which was followed by bead purification. With the 5' RACE reads reprocessed, TCRdb shows one record per CDR3 protein and no DNA. Its listing shows 350,000 to 500,000 distinct CDR3 sequences. CDR1 and CDR2 from the germline V gene are SGHRS and YFSETQ. The CDR3 length is 17 residues. The sequencing sample was made of blood. This receptor was taken from a human donor with ulcerative colitis or Crohn's disease, or a healthy co-twin of an affected twin (not recorded which). This chain joins TRBV5-1 and TRBJ2-3; TCRdb's D call of TRBD2 is untestable without DNA. CDR3 region: CASSLSPAGGFTDTQYF.